The following is a TCR beta chain sequence with its context. The clone's antigen remains unknown. Qualities for individual bases were not recorded, and no much larger clone is one base off. The junction shows trimming of 4 bases on V and 0 bases on J, plus 7 bases between the germline ends. From the germline V gene, CDR1 is SGHRS and CDR2 is YFSETQ. Its CDR3 holds 13 amino acids, cysteine through phenylalanine. Only the CDR3 region is kept as DNA, spanning 39 bases read in frame from base 1. The entire isolated RNA was reverse transcribed using the High Capacity cDNA Reverse Transcription Kit, and thus expressed TCRB transcripts were sequenced. Deep immunoSEQ sequencing was applied to naive, central memory and regulatory T cell samples, giving an average of about 3.4 million total reads per sample. Sorted cells were lysed in RLT buffer and RNA was extracted with DNase-treated RNeasy Micro or Mini kits, depending on cell number. To prevent cross-contamination, every cell subset was processed on its own, while patient and healthy donor samples were processed together. Using the immunoSEQ multiplex PCR, TCRB sequences were amplified from cDNA into 87-bp fragments spanning the CDR3 region. Amplicons were sequenced on the Illumina HiSeq platform. The original methods were these. PCR bias was computationally corrected using synthetic template baselines, reads within Hamming distance 2 were collapsed, and singletons that could not be merged were discarded. By aligning reads against IMGT, V, D and J genes, CDR3 length, and insertions or deletions at six rearrangement sites were assigned. Within each subset, clonotype counts were normalized to sorted cell number, after which true diversity and Gini coefficients were computed with the tcR R package. The overlap coefficient, calculated on TCRB nucleotide sequences, was used to measure repertoire sharing. As a proxy for the pre-selection repertoire, out-of-frame TCRB sequences from naive cells were analyzed. TCRdb holds this immuneACCESS table with in-frame rearrangements only. Some clones are missing; in checked studies, unresolved V genes explain under half, and the rest has no known cause. V and J calls and clone size follow that table, whereas D and trimming were derived from the DNA. Across this sample there are about 640,000 clones, with over 10% seen only once. The ten largest clones add up to more than 0.095% of the sample.

A single peripheral blood draw of around 120 mL on average was collected from each donor into heparinised tubes. A BD FACSAria II was used to sort naive, central memory, regulatory and stem cell-like memory CD4+ T cells with a panel that included CD45RO, CCR7, CD25, CD127, CD95 and CD27. A purity above 98% was achieved for all sorted populations. PBMCs were isolated immediately by Lymphoprep density gradient centrifugation and stained directly without culture. So that batch effects would be minimized, each experiment stained and sorted samples in pairs, pairing one healthy donor with one patient. This entry is derived from a study of beta chain features in type 1 diabetes (dated by TCRdb to between 2017 and 2018). About the study as a whole: Mean age, gender distribution, total cell number and subset yield were not different between patients and healthy donors. In the study, TCRB repertoires of sorted circulating CD4+ T cell subsets from recently diagnosed type 1 diabetes patients were compared with those of matched healthy donors. Regulatory and stem cell-like memory subsets were isolated from only 8 patients and about eight healthy donors, whereas naive and central memory subsets came from all 30 or so donors. A total of 107,917,701 sorted cells were examined across all samples, and RNA yield correlated strongly with the number of cells per subset.

The full study reports these points: In all four CD4+ subsets, TCRB CDR3 length was moderately but significantly shorter in type 1 diabetes patients. Patients with type 1 diabetes made fewer insertions and deleted more nucleotides at VDJ recombination sites, implying thymic rearrangement abnormalities. Shorter templates might have been favored by PCR, but patient and control samples were amplified and corrected together, so both groups would have been affected equally by any skew. HLA sub-analyses involved small numbers of individuals, so any influence of HLA type on TCRB rearrangement remained unresolved. Because cDNA was sequenced instead of genomic DNA, highly expressing activated cells could be over-represented, though the groups showed no difference in activation or CD3 levels. The naive, central memory and regulatory TCRB repertoires appeared to resemble one another more closely among patients than among healthy donors.

In this chain, TRBV5-1 is recombined with TRBJ1-1; the D gene assignment is ambiguous. The sequence derives from a man aged 30 to 45 with type 1 diabetes. The source material was naive CD4+ T cells from blood. According to the study, the label for this sample's cell subset or site signals: true naive CD4+ T cells. The CDR3 corresponds to CASSPSMNTEAFF. At the DNA level, the sequence is TGCGCCAGCAGCCCATCTATGAACACTGAAGCTTTCTTT.